The following is a T cell receptor beta chain sequence with its context. Its antigen remains unknown. V lost 0 bases and J lost 6; bases outside the gene matches: 2. Germline-derived CDR1 and CDR2 are MNHEY and SMNVEV (reference sequence). The CDR3 has 14 residues. Vbeta (60) and Jbeta (13) primers were used in the PCR. Clones were sequenced by immunoSEQ multiplex PCR, and TCRdb holds only the in-frame ones, with some missing. The sample gives fewer than 200,000 clones, around four fifths of which show up once; approximately 1.3% is in the top ten. The data belong to a study of cytomegalovirus exposure and HLA in healthy donors. Study results and limitations: Later analysis reportedly placed an Asian-associated ancestry cluster below the roughly 670-donor mean in N-insertions. TCR beta V- and J-gene trimming was later associated with a missense DCLRE1C variant. Associated with HLA alleles at 0.05 false discovery rate in a later analysis were some 16,000 TCR beta sequences.

The sequence came from a man aged 25 to 45 in good health and CMV-seronegative. The source material was PBMCs. The rearrangement joins TRBV27 to TRBJ2-1, with TRBD1 matching 7 bases. The CDR3 DNA reads TGTGCCAGCAGTTTATCAAGGGGGCCCAATGAGCAGTTCTTC. It is translated as CASSLSRGPNEQFF.